The present TCR beta chain was sequenced within a study of blood T cell repertoires in COVID-19. TCRdb's table, derived via immunoSEQ multiplex PCR, lists solely in-frame clones and lacks some. Here the sample spans fewer than 250,000 clones, 65% to 85% being singletons. V was cut by 2 bases and J by 6 bases, with 16 bases left in between. CDR3 length: 16 residues. Germline-derived CDR1 and CDR2 are SGHNT and YENEEA. Sequencing was done on a sample of peripheral blood. The origin of this receptor is a human donor in a cohort sampled during active COVID-19. The rearrangement joins TRBV11-3 to TRBJ2-2; a weak D match, TRBD2 (6 bases). CDR3 in amino acids: CASSLSWDSWAGELFF. The DNA of the CDR3 is TGTGCCAGCAGCTTAAGTTGGGACTCCTGGGCCGGGGAGCTGTTTTTT.